Listed here is a single T cell receptor beta chain. 13 Jbeta primers and 60 Vbeta primers were used for the PCR. Generated by immunoSEQ multiplex PCR, the TCRdb table keeps only in-frame clones and is missing some. The sample totals 90,000 to 130,000 clones. The sample belongs to a study of cytomegalovirus exposure and HLA in healthy donors. Germline lookup yields CDR1 LNHDA and CDR2 SQIVND (reference sequence). The ends were cut back, 3 bases at V and 0 bases at J, with 8 bases in the middle. The CDR3 is made up of 14 amino acids. The V and J genes are TRBV19 and TRBJ2-5; D gene uncertain. The TCR comes from a man aged 35-49 years in good health and CMV-seropositive. Sequenced sample: PBMCs. The CDR3 bases are TGTGCCAGTAGTATGGAGAGGAACCAAGAGACCCAGTACTTC. Protein sequence: CASSMERNQETQYF.